The clone carrying this T cell receptor beta chain was detected a few times. The target antigen is unknown. This record belongs to a study of regulatory T cells in long-lasting Graves disease. General study points: Newly diagnosed Graves' patients had higher TCR diversity than persistent ones. Accuracy was possibly reduced by small sample size.

TCR beta libraries were built with iRepertoire HTBI primers and Arm-PCR of CDR3 regions. The authors' processing: The study identified 60 to 65 TRBV and about 13 TRBJ segments across samples. TCRdb reanalysed the multiplex PCR reads using MiXCR and keeps one entry per CDR3 protein. None of the V and J calls come from the authors' own analysis; TCRdb made them. The data show around 460,000 distinct CDR3 sequences, about 22% seen once. This sample's time point: persistent/refractory GD, antithyroid drugs over 5 years with positive TRAb. The TCR library used RNA extracted from PBMCs. The source of the patients was an endocrinology department in Xi'an, China. The V and J ends lost 6 bases and 7 bases respectively, with 19 bases between them. Germline loops: CDR1 MNHNS, CDR2 SASEGT. This CDR3 is 14 amino acids long.

This chain links TRBV6-1 with TRBJ2-7; the D is unclear. This sequence was found in a female donor with Graves disease. Sequencing used peripheral blood mononuclear cells (PBMCs), obtained when the disease was refractory, from a patient treated with antithyroid drugs. DNA for the CDR3: TGTGCCAGCAGAACCGGTACAAAGACGCTTGAGCAGTACTTC. It encodes CASRTGTKTLEQYF.